Each of the 24 T cell receptor beta chains below was sequenced from the same sample in a study of post-analysis software for immune sequencing data. TCR beta cDNA libraries had unique molecular identifiers. MiXCR was run by TCRdb on the PCR reads, yielding one entry per CDR3 protein. This sample has fewer than 700,000 distinct CDR3 sequences, with roughly 47% found just once. Findings of the study overall: Higher frequency in patients than in controls was seen for roughly five TRBV segments, with TRBV5-6, TRBV5-1 and TRBV20-1 among them.

For these receptors, no antigen is known. The source material was blood. Receptor source: a girl aged 10-17 years with multiple sclerosis.

The chain couples TRBV27 to TRBJ2-5; 14 positions match TRBD2. The J call may not be correct, given that the DNA end is closer to TRBJ2-7. Germline V gives CDR1 MNHEY, CDR2 SMNVEV (reference sequence). This CDR3 comprises 13 residues. The CDR3 is CASSGLAGDEQYF. CDR3 nucleotides: TGTGCCAGCTCGGGACTAGCGGGAGACGAGCAGTACTTC.

The gene calls are TRBV11-1 and TRBJ2-1; the match to TRBD2 covers 7 bases. V lost 4 bases, J lost 7 bases, and 10 bases stayed unmatched. CDR3 length: 15 residues. Germline assignment: CDR1 SGHAT and CDR2 FQDESV (reference sequence). CDR3 sequence reads: CASSSKGGSGNEQFF. CDR3 sequence (DNA): TGTGCCAGCAGCTCCAAGGGCGGGAGTGGAAATGAGCAGTTCTTC.

The chain recombines TRBV27 with TRBJ1-1; D unresolved. Trimming left V 8 bases short and J 0 bases short, with 22 bases between. Germline CDR1 reads MNHEY; CDR2 reads SMNVEV (reference sequence). The CDR3 is 17 residues long. CDR3 loop: CASLLSPNLGLNTEAFF. DNA for the CDR3: TGTGCCAGCCTTTTAAGCCCTAACCTGGGGTTGAACACTGAAGCTTTCTTT.

This clonotype was counted between two and nine times. The chain recombines TRBV10-3 with TRBJ1-2, with D possibly TRBD1 on 5 matching bases. The CDR3 is 14 amino acids. Germline lookup yields CDR1 ENHRY and CDR2 SYGVKD. V lost 6 bases, J lost 4 bases, and 15 bases lay in between. This CDR3 is CAISPLDRLYGYTF. The CDR3 region has the DNA TGTGCCATCAGCCCCCTCGACAGACTCTATGGCTACACCTTC.

The chain employs TRBV30 and TRBJ1-2; tentative D call: TRBD1 (6 bases). CDR3 size: 15 residues. CDR1 GTSNPN and CDR2 SVGIG come from the germline V gene (reference sequence). Trimming took 4 bases from V and 1 from J, leaving 16 bases between them. The CDR3 nucleotides read TGTGCCTGGATCACAGGGCCGCTCTTTAACTATGGCTACACCTTC. Amino acids: CAWITGPLFNYGYTF.

The chain links TRBV12-3 or TRBV12-4 to TRBJ1-2; 9 bases are a match to TRBD1. There are 15 residues in the CDR3. V dropped 1 base and J dropped 4; count of bases not matched to a gene: 4. This chain's CDR3 is CASSLDRDRVYGYTF. The CDR3 nucleotides read TGTGCCAGCAGTTTAGACCGGGACAGGGTCTATGGCTACACCTTC.

In its sample, this clonotype was seen a few times. The J gene is TRBJ2-4, the V gene TRBV5-1; either TRBD1 or TRBD2 may fit D (5 bases each). The CDR3 spans 15 residues. V lost 0 bases and J 9 bases, leaving 16 bases between the germline ends. The germline gives CDR1 SGHRS, CDR2 YFSETQ. This CDR3 reads CASSLEGQGRGIQYF. The CDR3 coding sequence is TGCGCCAGCAGCTTGGAGGGGCAGGGCCGGGGCATTCAGTACTTC.

The chain combines TRBV29-1 with TRBJ1-1; D ambiguous. Germline loops: CDR1 SQVTM, CDR2 ANQGSEA. The CDR3 has 12 residues. V was cut by 3 bases and J by 2 bases, with 7 bases left in between. CDR3: CSVEGKNTEAFF. Here the CDR3 DNA reads TGCAGCGTTGAGGGTAAAAACACTGAAGCTTTCTTT.

J is TRBJ2-4 and V is TRBV20-1; D remains unclear. Matching the DNA end better, TRBJ2-7 makes the J call doubtful. CDR3 length: 13 residues. CDR1 and CDR2 from the germline V gene are DFQATT and SNEGSKA (reference sequence). The CDR3 protein is CSARSRVNYEQYF. CDR3 DNA: TGCAGTGCTAGATCTAGGGTAAACTACGAGCAGTACTTC.

DNA of the CDR3: TGTGCCAGCAGCTACGGGGCTAACAATGAGCAGTTCTTC. It translates to CASSYGANNEQFF. The chain employs TRBV14 and TRBJ2-1; D possibly matches TRBD1 or TRBD2 (5 bases each). The CDR3 extends over 13 amino acids. V dropped 5 bases and J dropped 5 bases, with 10 bases sitting between them. Germline values: CDR1 SGHDN, CDR2 FVKESK.

The genes are TRBV7-9 and TRBJ2-1; 8 nucleotides line up with TRBD2. There are 15 residues in the CDR3. The germline V gene has CDR1 SEHNR and CDR2 FQNEAQ (reference sequence). Losses at the gene ends were 5 bases for V and 7 bases for J; bases not matched to a gene: 10. CDR3 coding DNA: TGTGCCAGCAGCCCGAGCGGGAGCATCGGAAATGAGCAGTTCTTC. This gives the protein CASSPSGSIGNEQFF.

The rearrangement uses TRBV28 and TRBJ2-1; D gene unclear. The CDR3 runs 10 residues. The V and J ends lost 4 bases and 10 bases respectively, with 5 bases between them. Germline assignment: CDR1 MDHEN and CDR2 SYDVKM. The CDR3: CASSCTEQFF. The DNA for the CDR3 is TGTGCCAGCAGTTGCACGGAGCAGTTCTTC.

This clonotype was recorded a few times. The chain has TRBV5-5 and TRBJ1-6; the D is unclear. This CDR3 is built from 15 residues. Germline V CDR1 and CDR2: SGHKS, YYEKEE (reference sequence). The V end lost 0 bases, the J end lost 7 bases, and 11 bases lay between the germline ends. Here the CDR3 DNA reads TGTGCCAGCAGCTTGGGACCTACGGGGAATTCACCCCTCCACTTT. Amino acid sequence: CASSLGPTGNSPLHF.

This clonotype was recorded a few times. The rearrangement uses TRBV4-1 and TRBJ2-7, with 7 bases that match TRBD1. The CDR3 spans 16 residues. Trimming took 4 bases from V and 2 from J; bases not matched to a gene: 11. CDR1 MGHRA and CDR2 YSYEKL come from the germline V gene. The CDR3 DNA follows: TGCGCCAGCAGCCCCCTAGCCGGGCAGGGGGCCTACGAGCAGTACTTC. This translates into CASSPLAGQGAYEQYF.

This chain joins TRBV12-3 or TRBV12-4 and TRBJ2-7, with 12 positions matching TRBD2. V gave up 5 bases and J gave up 2 bases; unmatched junction bases: 4. The CDR3 sequence is 15 residues long. CDR3: CASSKTSGRPYEQYF. CDR3 DNA sequence: TGTGCCAGCAGTAAAACTAGCGGGAGGCCCTACGAGCAGTACTTC.

This clonotype has more than one count but fewer than ten. The V gene is TRBV11-1, the J gene TRBJ2-5, with D possibly being TRBD2 (5 bases). The V end was cut by 2 bases, the J end by 0 bases, with 13 bases between. The germline V gene has CDR1 SGHAT and CDR2 FQDESV (reference sequence). CDR3 length: 16 residues. The CDR3 here is CASSLRIARYQETQYF. The CDR3 region has the DNA TGTGCCAGCAGCTTAAGGATAGCGCGGTACCAAGAGACCCAGTACTTC.

This clonotype occurred a few times. J is TRBJ2-1 and V is TRBV10-3; no reliable D call. The V and J ends lost 8 bases and 0 bases respectively, with 11 bases between them. The CDR3 spans 14 residues. In germline, CDR1 is ENHRY, CDR2 SYGVKD. The CDR3 sequence: CAIQGLSSYNEQFF. The CDR3 bases are TGTGCCATCCAAGGCCTGAGCTCCTACAATGAGCAGTTCTTC.

This chain uses TRBV7-2 with TRBJ2-3; 11 bases map to TRBD2. V shed 5 bases, J shed 3 bases, and the junction held 10 bases outside the gene matches. The CDR3 extends over 17 amino acids. Germline V lookup: CDR1 SGHTA, CDR2 FQGNSA. Here the CDR3 reads CASSALDLAGGTDTQYF. CDR3 DNA sequence: TGTGCCAGCAGCGCACTTGATCTAGCGGGGGGTACAGATACGCAGTATTTT.

CDR3 in DNA: TGTGCCAGCAGTTACCGGTTACGATTGGGTTCCTACGAGCAGTACTTC. This translates into CASSYRLRLGSYEQYF. This chain uses TRBV6-5 with TRBJ2-7; D not resolved. Germline loops: CDR1 MNHEY, CDR2 SVGAGI. Trimming stripped 2 bases from V and 1 base from J, with 15 bases between. The CDR3 covers 16 residues.

This rearrangement joins TRBV12-3 or TRBV12-4 to TRBJ2-5; D might be TRBD2 (5 bases). The V and J ends lost 7 bases and 4 bases respectively, with 10 bases between them. The CDR3 spans 12 residues. In DNA, the CDR3 is TGTGCCAGCACCCGGGATGGAGAGACCCAGTACTTC. Its translation is CASTRDGETQYF.

The rearrangement joins TRBV7-3 to TRBJ1-1; D not certain. The germline V gene encodes CDR1 SGHTA and CDR2 FQGTGA. The CDR3 consists of 14 residues. V shed 4 bases and J shed 3 bases, with 12 bases lying between them. The CDR3 sequence: CASSSDNSDTEAFF. DNA for the CDR3: TGTGCCAGCAGCTCCGACAATTCGGACACTGAAGCTTTCTTT.

This chain joins TRBV20-1 and TRBJ1-1, with 7 bases aligning to TRBD1. Germline V gene sequence: CDR1 DFQATT, CDR2 SNEGSKA (reference sequence). This CDR3 is 14 amino acids long. CDR3: CCPMGGQMNTEAFF. Here the CDR3 DNA reads TGCTGTCCTATGGGGGGACAGATGAACACTGAAGCTTTCTTT.

The chain joins TRBV12-3 or TRBV12-4 to TRBJ1-2; the D is unclear. V was clipped by 5 bases and J by 1 base, with 11 bases between them. The CDR3 sequence is 14 residues long. The DNA of the CDR3 is TGTGCCAGCAGTACTAGACTCTTTAACTATGGCTACACCTTC. It yields the protein CASSTRLFNYGYTF.

This chain joins TRBV20-1 and TRBJ2-1, with 8 bases fitting TRBD2. The germline V gene has CDR1 DFQATT and CDR2 SNEGSKA (reference sequence). The ends lost 0 bases at V and 10 bases at J; junction bases unmatched: 17. The CDR3 is 17 residues long. CDR3 amino acids: CSAREPLPKSGSPEQFF. Written as DNA, the CDR3 is TGCAGTGCTAGAGAGCCCCTACCCAAAAGCGGGAGTCCCGAGCAGTTCTTC.